This entry describes one T cell receptor beta chain. This entry belongs to a study of technical replicates of blood from a handful of donors. Libraries were prepared by immunoSEQ multiplex PCR; TCRdb keeps only in-frame clonotypes and omits some of them. The sample has tens of thousands of clones; 93% are singletons. The ends lost 5 bases at V and 1 base at J; junction bases unmatched: 8. Germline lookup yields CDR1 LNHDA and CDR2 SQIVND (reference sequence). The CDR3 is made up of 15 amino acids. The clonotype originates from a human donor in good health. This chain links TRBV19 with TRBJ2-7, with 7 nucleotides matching TRBD2. Sequencing was carried out using T cells isolated from PBMCs. The chain's CDR3 is CASSPGGGSSYEQYF. The CDR3 nucleotides read TGTGCCAGTAGTCCCGGGGGAGGGAGTTCCTACGAGCAGTACTTC.